The 12 T cell receptor beta chains in this list originate from one sample, sequenced in a study of blood T cell repertoires in COVID-19. This table comes from immunoSEQ multiplex PCR, and its TCRdb copy is limited to in-frame clones, with some not included. This table holds over 350,000 clones, about 83% found once. The sequenced sample was PBMCs or T cells enriched from blood (not recorded which). Receptors originate from a woman aged 45-60 years who had recovered from COVID-19.

The chain uses TRBV18 and TRBJ1-1; 7 positions match TRBD1. The CDR3 length is 14 residues. J was trimmed by 1 base and V by 6 bases; bases with no gene match: 5. From germline, CDR1 is KGHSH and CDR2 LQKENI. The CDR3 spells CASSTGQKNTEAFF. In DNA, the CDR3 is TGTGCCAGCTCTACGGGACAGAAGAACACTGAAGCTTTCTTT.

The rearrangement uses TRBV5-4 and TRBJ2-6; D perhaps matches TRBD1 (6 bases). Trimming pared 3 bases from V and 2 bases from J, leaving 9 bases between. The CDR3 has 15 amino acids. Germline V gives CDR1 SGHNT, CDR2 YYREEE (reference sequence). The CDR3 region has the DNA TGTGCCAGCAGCTGGGGGCCAACTGGGGCCAACGTCCTGACTTTC. Translation: CASSWGPTGANVLTF.

This chain joins TRBV2 and TRBJ2-7; 8 bases align to TRBD1. Germline V gene data show CDR1 as SNHLY and CDR2 as FYNNEI. The CDR3 is made up of 13 amino acids. V lost 6 bases to trimming and J lost 5 bases; unmatched junction nucleotides: 6. CDR3 sequence (DNA): TGTGCCAGCAGGGACAGGGAGGTCAACGAGCAGTACTTC. This translates into CASRDREVNEQYF.

The CDR3 protein is CASSPPPGHSTDTQYF. For the CDR3, the DNA is TGTGCCAGTAGTCCTCCTCCGGGACACAGCACAGATACGCAGTATTTT. This chain joins TRBV19 and TRBJ2-3, with D perhaps matching TRBD1 (6 bases). Germline V gene sequence: CDR1 LNHDA, CDR2 SQIVND (reference sequence). V lost 5 bases to trimming and J lost 0 bases, with 15 bases between them. This CDR3 is 16 amino acids long.

A few counts support this clone. The rearrangement links TRBV6-4 to TRBJ2-1; D gene unclear. Germline V CDR1 and CDR2: MRHNA, SNTAGT. Deletions cut 5 bases from V and 2 bases from J, with 13 bases between. The CDR3 sequence is 15 residues long. CDR3 DNA sequence: TGTGCCAGCAGTTCCGCGGCTTCCCCCTACAATGAGCAGTTCTTC. Translating gives CASSSAASPYNEQFF.

The V call is TRBV18, the J call TRBJ1-5, with 9 positions matching TRBD1. The germline CDR1 and CDR2 sequences are KGHSH and LQKENI. This CDR3 has 16 residues. J was trimmed by 6 bases and V by 5 bases; bases with no gene match: 11. CDR3: CASSEQGASGGQPQHF. CDR3 DNA: TGTGCCAGCTCAGAACAGGGGGCTTCAGGAGGTCAGCCCCAGCATTTT.

The chain uses TRBV2 and TRBJ2-1; 13 nucleotides line up with TRBD2. The CDR3 covers 16 residues. With 6 bases clipped from V and 8 bases from J, the junction kept 10 bases outside the gene matches. Germline V gene lookup returns CDR1 SNHLY and CDR2 FYNNEI. CDR3 loop: CASSESLAGGLDEQFF. In nucleotides, the CDR3 is TGTGCCAGCAGCGAATCACTAGCGGGGGGGCTCGATGAGCAGTTCTTC.

This chain links TRBV10-2 with TRBJ1-2; possible D gene TRBD1, 6 bases. The germline V and J ends were trimmed by 2 bases and 4 bases, with 11 bases remaining between them. CDR1 is WSHSY and CDR2 is SAAADI in the germline V gene. There are 14 residues in the CDR3. In DNA, the CDR3 is TGCGCCAGCAGTGAGCCAGGGGCGGGCTATGGCTACACCTTC. This encodes CASSEPGAGYGYTF.

This chain joins TRBV3-1 (or the pseudogene TRBV3-2) and TRBJ1-1; 10 nucleotides line up with TRBD1. Germline CDR1 reads LGHDT; CDR2 reads YNNKEL (reference sequence). J lost 1 base, V lost 4 bases, and 9 bases had no gene match. CDR3 size: 17 residues. CDR3 DNA: TGTGCCAGCAGCCCCGGGACAGGGGCATTTTGGAACACTGAAGCTTTCTTT. Residues: CASSPGTGAFWNTEAFF.

This clone was detected a few times. Other DNA sequences in the sample encode the same CDR3. The CDR3 spells CASSIGTGNQPQHF. As DNA, the CDR3 is TGTGCCAGTAGTATAGGGACAGGCAATCAGCCCCAGCATTTT. This sequence joins TRBV19 and TRBJ1-5, with TRBD1 as a possible D gene (6 bases). V was trimmed by 1 base and J by 2 bases, leaving 6 bases between them. CDR1 is LNHDA, CDR2 SQIVND, per germline (reference sequence). There are 14 residues in the CDR3.

The chain employs TRBV5-5 and TRBJ1-1; TRBD1 aligns across 8 bases. This CDR3 has 13 amino acids. CDR1 is SGHKS, CDR2 YYEKEE, per germline (reference sequence). V lost 5 bases, J lost 1 base, and 1 base stayed unmatched. CDR3 in amino acids: CASSGQGNTEAFF. The CDR3 DNA follows: TGTGCCAGCAGTGGACAGGGGAACACTGAAGCTTTCTTT.

In this sample, this clone turned up a few times. This CDR3 reads CASRQGGLYNEQFF. In DNA form, the CDR3 reads TGTGCCAGCAGACAGGGGGGCTTGTACAATGAGCAGTTCTTC. The chain uses TRBV2 and TRBJ2-1; TRBD1 agrees at 8 bases. Germline CDR1 SNHLY, CDR2 FYNNEI. After removal of 6 bases from V and 4 bases from J, the junction contained 5 bases not matched to a gene. The CDR3 runs 14 residues. Drawing the rest from reference TRBV2 and TRBJ2-1, the complete variable domain is EPEVTQTPSHQVTQMGQEVILRCVPISNHLYFYWYRQILGQKVEFLVSFYNNEISEKSEIFDDQFSVERPDGSNFTLKIRSTKLEDSAMYFCASRQGGLYNEQFFGPGTRLTVL.